Each of the 9 T cell receptor beta chains below was sequenced from the same sample in a study of immune evolution from preneoplasia to lung adenocarcinoma. The table came from immunoSEQ multiplex PCR; TCRdb's copy has only in-frame clones and leaves some out. This repertoire shows 23,000 or so clones, over 70% found once; its top ten account for 5.6%. Material: FFPE invasive lung adenocarcinoma tissue. The receptors here all came from a person between 55 and 69 years old with lung adenocarcinoma.

The gene calls are TRBV5-1 and TRBJ1-5; maybe TRBD1 (5 bases). Trimming pared 2 bases from V and 2 bases from J, leaving 14 bases between. The germline gives CDR1 SGHRS, CDR2 YFSETQ. CDR3 size: 16 residues. The CDR3 coding sequence is TGCGCCAGCAGCTTCGGGGGGTCCGGGGGCAATCAGCCCCAGCATTTT. Its translation: CASSFGGSGGNQPQHF.

The sample holds a few counts of this clone. The chain employs TRBV21-1 and TRBJ2-5; TRBD1, as called in the table, went unchecked against the DNA. TRBV21-1 is annotated as a pseudogene. The CDR3 has 15 amino acids. This chain's CDR3 is CASSKVSGGGETQYF. CDR3 DNA: TGTGCCAGCAGCAAAGTATCAGGGGGCGGAGAGACCCAGTACTTC.

This chain uses TRBV7-9 with TRBJ2-3; D ambiguous. V lost 1 base and J lost 2, with 10 bases in between. This CDR3 spans 15 amino acids. Germline CDR1 SEHNR, CDR2 FQNEAQ (reference sequence). The CDR3: CASSLGAGVTDTQYF. In nucleotides, the CDR3 is TGTGCCAGCAGCTTAGGGGCCGGAGTCACAGATACGCAGTATTTT.

V usage is TRBV4-2 and J usage is TRBJ2-5; 8 positions match TRBD2. V lost 4 bases, J lost 3 bases, and 10 bases stayed unmatched. In germline, CDR1 is LGHNA, CDR2 YNFKEQ. This CDR3 region has 16 residues. For the CDR3, the DNA is TGTGCCAGCAGCCCCTTTGGAGGTAGCGGGGAAGAGACCCAGTACTTC. This gives the protein CASSPFGGSGEETQYF.

The chain joins TRBV2 to TRBJ1-4; D gene unclear. The CDR3 covers 15 residues. From germline, CDR1 is SNHLY and CDR2 FYNNEI. Trimming cost V 3 bases and J 1 base, with 9 bases left between them. The chain's CDR3 is CASSDSQLTNEKLFF. CDR3 DNA sequence: TGTGCCAGCAGTGACAGCCAACTAACTAATGAAAAACTGTTTTTT. Full variable domain (rest looked up from reference TRBV2 and TRBJ1-4): EPEVTQTPSHQVTQMGQEVILRCVPISNHLYFYWYRQILGQKVEFLVSFYNNEISEKSEIFDDQFSVERPDGSNFTLKIRSTKLEDSAMYFCASSDSQLTNEKLFFGSGTQLSVL.

V gene TRBV18 combines with J gene TRBJ2-3; tentatively, D is TRBD2 (6 bases). Germline V gene sequence: CDR1 KGHSH, CDR2 LQKENI. Trimming stripped 4 bases from V and 4 bases from J, with 15 bases between. This CDR3 region has 15 residues. CDR3 nucleotides: TGTGCCAGCTCACAGACCGAGAGCGGGTCAGATACGCAGTATTTT. This translates into CASSQTESGSDTQYF.

The CDR3 bases are TGTGCCAGCAGCTTGCCTGGGACAGACACAGATACGCAGTATTTT. Translated: CASSLPGTDTDTQYF. The V and J genes are TRBV5-4 and TRBJ2-3; 7 nucleotides match TRBD1. The junction had 4 bases not matched to a gene; V was cut back by 1 base and J by 2 bases. From germline, CDR1 is SGHNT and CDR2 YYREEE (reference sequence). The CDR3 length is 15 residues.

This clone is medium-sized (0.01 to 0.1%) by share. This sequence joins TRBV10-3 and TRBJ1-1; D may be TRBD1 (5 bases). The V gene lost 6 bases and the J gene lost 1 base, with 15 bases spanning the gap. The CDR3 is 15 amino acids. Germline V gene sequence: CDR1 ENHRY, CDR2 SYGVKD. Here the CDR3 reads CAISPRGEPNTEAFF. The CDR3 nucleotides are TGTGCCATCAGCCCGAGGGGAGAGCCGAACACTGAAGCTTTCTTT.

V is TRBV7-2 and J is TRBJ2-5; possibly TRBD1 or TRBD2 for D (5 bases each). The V gene lost 8 bases and the J gene lost 2 bases, with 18 bases spanning the gap. This CDR3 is 15 amino acids long. Germline-derived CDR1 and CDR2 are SGHTA and FQGNSA. CDR3 sequence: CASSRGVAAQETQYF. The DNA for the CDR3 is TGTGCCAGCTCCAGAGGGGTGGCCGCTCAAGAGACCCAGTACTTC. Looking up the rest from reference TRBV7-2 and TRBJ2-5 gives the full variable domain: GAGVSQSPSNKVTEKGKDVELRCDPISGHTALYWYRQSLGQGLEFLIYFQGNSAPDKSGLPSDRFSAERTGGSVSTLTIQRTQQEDSAVYLCASSRGVAAQETQYFGPGTRLLVL.